This T cell receptor beta chain was captured by sequencing in a study of post-analysis software for immune sequencing data. Study details: There were relapsing-remitting, secondary progressive and progressive-relapsing multiple sclerosis among the disease courses included.

The V gene end was trimmed by 2 bases and the J gene end by 3 bases; junction bases not matched to a gene: 4. This CDR3 has 14 residues. Study-level results: The five TRBV segments detected at higher frequency in patients than in controls included TRBV5-6, TRBV5-1 and TRBV20-1.

Every TCR beta cDNA library bore unique molecular identifiers. Approximately 500,000 cDNA molecules were obtained from approximately 0.91 to 9.4 million T cells. Using its own MiXCR run on the PCR reads, TCRdb lists one record per CDR3 protein. The sample yields roughly 800,000 distinct CDR3 sequences, 35% to 55% seen once. Of note for this clonotype: Its antigen remains unidentified.

This sequence was found in a girl under 18 with multiple sclerosis. V gene TRBV12-3 or TRBV12-4 combines with J gene TRBJ2-7, with TRBD1 matching over 7 bases. Sequencing input: blood. The chain's CDR3 is CASSLRGPDYEQYF. CDR3 sequence (DNA): TGTGCCAGCAGTTTAAGGGGGCCCGACTACGAGCAGTACTTC.